The source of this TCR beta chain is a study of glioma-infiltrating T cells. Study overall: Dexamethasone exposure before glioma surgery was limited to six or fewer days.

Notes on the study in general: Above-expected tissue-blood divergence occurred in all gliomas, most in low-grade ones. Tissue and blood shared very few CDR3 sequences. Signature shared blood CDR3 motifs were enriched in low-divergence and depleted in high-divergence patients.

CDR3 length equals 15 residues. CDR1 and CDR2 (germline): MNHEY, SVGAGI. V lost 2 bases and J lost 2; bases outside the gene matches: 4. TCR alpha and beta CDR3 regions were amplified from RNA using iRepertoire nested multiplex PCR. TCRdb reanalysed the multiplex PCR reads using MiXCR and keeps one entry per CDR3 protein. The sample records 400,000 or so distinct CDR3 sequences, more than 35% being singletons. On this clonotype: Its specificity is unknown.

This TCR was sampled from a human donor with low-grade glioma or glioblastoma, undergoing nonglioma brain surgery, or in good health (not recorded which). Source material: glioma tissue, nonneoplastic brain tissue, or PBMCs (not recorded which). V usage is TRBV6-5 and J usage is TRBJ2-3, with TRBD2 matching over 7 bases. CDR3 loop: CASSYGGGSTDTQYF. CDR3 nucleotide sequence: TGTGCCAGCAGTTACGGGGGGGGTTCCACAGATACGCAGTATTTT.